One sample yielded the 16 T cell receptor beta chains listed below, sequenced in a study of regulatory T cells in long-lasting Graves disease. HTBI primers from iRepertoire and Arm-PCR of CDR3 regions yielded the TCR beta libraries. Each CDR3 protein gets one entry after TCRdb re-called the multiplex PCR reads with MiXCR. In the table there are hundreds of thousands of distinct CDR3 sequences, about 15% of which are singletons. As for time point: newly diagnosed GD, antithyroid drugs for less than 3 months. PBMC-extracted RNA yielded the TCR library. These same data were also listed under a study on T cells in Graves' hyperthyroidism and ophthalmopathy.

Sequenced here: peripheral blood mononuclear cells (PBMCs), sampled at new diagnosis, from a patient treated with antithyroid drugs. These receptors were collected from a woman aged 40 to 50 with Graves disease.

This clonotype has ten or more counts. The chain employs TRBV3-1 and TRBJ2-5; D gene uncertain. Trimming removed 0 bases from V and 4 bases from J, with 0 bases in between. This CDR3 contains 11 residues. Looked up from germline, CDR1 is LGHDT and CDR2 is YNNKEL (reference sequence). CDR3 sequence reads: CASSQEETQYF. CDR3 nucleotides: TGTGCCAGCAGCCAAGAAGAGACCCAGTACTTC.

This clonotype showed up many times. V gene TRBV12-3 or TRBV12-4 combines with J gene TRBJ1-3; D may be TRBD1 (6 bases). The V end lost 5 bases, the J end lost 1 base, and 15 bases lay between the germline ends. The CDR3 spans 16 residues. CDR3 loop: CASSGTGSWSGNTIYF. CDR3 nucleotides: TGTGCCAGCAGTGGAACAGGGAGCTGGTCTGGAAACACCATATATTTT.

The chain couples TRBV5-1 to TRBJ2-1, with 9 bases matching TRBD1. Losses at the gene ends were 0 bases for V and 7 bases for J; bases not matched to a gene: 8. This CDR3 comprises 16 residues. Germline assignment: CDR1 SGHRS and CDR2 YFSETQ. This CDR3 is CASSLAVQGAVNEQFF. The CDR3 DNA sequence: TGCGCCAGCAGCTTGGCTGTACAGGGGGCGGTAAATGAGCAGTTCTTC.

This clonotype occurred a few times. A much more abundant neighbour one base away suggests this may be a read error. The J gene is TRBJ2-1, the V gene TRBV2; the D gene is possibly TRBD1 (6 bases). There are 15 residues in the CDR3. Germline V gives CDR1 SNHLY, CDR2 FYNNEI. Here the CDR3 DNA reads TGTGCCGGCAGTGGTACTAGGACAGTGAACAATGAGCAGTTCTTC. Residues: CAGSGTRTVNNEQFF.

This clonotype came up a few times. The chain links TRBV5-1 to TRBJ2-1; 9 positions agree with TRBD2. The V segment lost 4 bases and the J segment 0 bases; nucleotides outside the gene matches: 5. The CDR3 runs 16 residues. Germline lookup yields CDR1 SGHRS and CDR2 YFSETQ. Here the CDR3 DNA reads TGCGCCAGCAGCCCTGATAGCGGGAGCTCCTACAATGAGCAGTTCTTC. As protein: CASSPDSGSSYNEQFF.

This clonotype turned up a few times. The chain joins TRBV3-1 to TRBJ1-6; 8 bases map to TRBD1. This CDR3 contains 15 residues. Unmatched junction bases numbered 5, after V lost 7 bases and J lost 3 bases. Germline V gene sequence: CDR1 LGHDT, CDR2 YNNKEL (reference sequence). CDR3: CASMPGTGYNSPLHF. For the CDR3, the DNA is TGTGCCAGCATGCCTGGGACAGGCTATAATTCACCCCTCCACTTT.

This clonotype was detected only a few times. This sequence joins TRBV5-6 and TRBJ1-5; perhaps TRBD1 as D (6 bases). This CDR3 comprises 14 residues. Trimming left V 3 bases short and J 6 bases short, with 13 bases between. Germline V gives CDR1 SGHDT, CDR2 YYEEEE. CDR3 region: CASSSGQTFQPQHF. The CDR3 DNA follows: TGTGCCAGCAGCTCTGGACAGACCTTTCAGCCCCAGCATTTT.

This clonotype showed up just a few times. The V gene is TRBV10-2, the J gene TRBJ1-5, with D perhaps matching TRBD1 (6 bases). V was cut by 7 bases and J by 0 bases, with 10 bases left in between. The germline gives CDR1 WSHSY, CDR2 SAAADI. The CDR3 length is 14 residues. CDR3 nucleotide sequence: TGCGCCAGCAATGGACAGTATAGCAATCAGCCCCAGCATTTT. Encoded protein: CASNGQYSNQPQHF.

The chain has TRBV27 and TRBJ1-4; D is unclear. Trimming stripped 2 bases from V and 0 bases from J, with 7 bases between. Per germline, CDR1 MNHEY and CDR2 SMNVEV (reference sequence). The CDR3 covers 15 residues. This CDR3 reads CASSLEAATNEKLFF. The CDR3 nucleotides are TGTGCCAGCAGTTTAGAGGCCGCAACTAATGAAAAACTGTTTTTT. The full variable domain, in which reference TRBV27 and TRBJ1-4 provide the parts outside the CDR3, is EAQVTQNPRYLITVTGKKLTVTCSQNMNHEYMSWYRQDPGLGLRQIYYSMNVEVTDKGDVPEGYKVSRKEKRNFPLILESPSPNQTSLYFCASSLEAATNEKLFFGSGTQLSVL.

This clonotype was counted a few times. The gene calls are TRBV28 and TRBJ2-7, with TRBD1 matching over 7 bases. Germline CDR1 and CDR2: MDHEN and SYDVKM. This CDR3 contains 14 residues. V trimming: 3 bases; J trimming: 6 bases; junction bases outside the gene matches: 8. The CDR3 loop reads CASSLTGFEGEQYF. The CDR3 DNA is TGTGCCAGCAGTTTGACAGGGTTCGAGGGCGAGCAGTACTTC. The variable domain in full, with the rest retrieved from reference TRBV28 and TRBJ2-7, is DVKVTQSSRYLVKRTGEKVFLECVQDMDHENMFWYRQDPGLGLRLIYFSYDVKMKEKGDIPEGYSVSREKKERFSLILESASTNQTSMYLCASSLTGFEGEQYFGPGTRLTVT.

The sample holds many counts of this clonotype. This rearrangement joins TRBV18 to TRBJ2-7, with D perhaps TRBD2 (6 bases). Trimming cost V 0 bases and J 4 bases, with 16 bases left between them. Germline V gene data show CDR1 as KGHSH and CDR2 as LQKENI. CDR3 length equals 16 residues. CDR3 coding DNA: TGTGCCAGCTCACCACCGAGTGGAGACAGCGGGTACGAGCAGTACTTC. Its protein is CASSPPSGDSGYEQYF.

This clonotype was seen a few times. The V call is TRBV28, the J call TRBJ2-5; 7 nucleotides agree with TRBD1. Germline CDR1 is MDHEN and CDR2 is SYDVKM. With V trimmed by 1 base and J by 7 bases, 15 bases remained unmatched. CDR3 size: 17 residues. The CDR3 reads CASSLLGTAPPLVTQYF. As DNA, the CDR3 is TGTGCCAGCAGTTTATTGGGGACAGCGCCCCCTCTCGTGACCCAGTACTTC.

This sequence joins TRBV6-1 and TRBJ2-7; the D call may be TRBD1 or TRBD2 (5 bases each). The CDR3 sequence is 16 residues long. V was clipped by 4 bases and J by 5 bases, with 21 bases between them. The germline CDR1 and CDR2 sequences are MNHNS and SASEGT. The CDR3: CASSVSGTSAVHEQYF. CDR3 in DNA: TGTGCCAGCAGTGTCTCCGGGACCTCGGCGGTCCACGAGCAGTACTTC.

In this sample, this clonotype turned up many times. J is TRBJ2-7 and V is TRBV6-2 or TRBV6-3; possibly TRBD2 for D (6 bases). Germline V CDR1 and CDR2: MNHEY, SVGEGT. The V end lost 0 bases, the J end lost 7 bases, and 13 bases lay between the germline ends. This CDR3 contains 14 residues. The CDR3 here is CASSYSPEGPEQYF. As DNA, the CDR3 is TGTGCCAGCAGTTACTCCCCGGAGGGACCAGAGCAGTACTTC.

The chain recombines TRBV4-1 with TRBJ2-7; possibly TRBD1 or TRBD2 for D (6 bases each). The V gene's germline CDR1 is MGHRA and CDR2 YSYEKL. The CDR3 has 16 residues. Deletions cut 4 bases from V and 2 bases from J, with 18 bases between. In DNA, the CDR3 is TGCGCCAGCAGCCTAGAGGGGGGACGCGGAACCTACGAGCAGTACTTC. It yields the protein CASSLEGGRGTYEQYF.

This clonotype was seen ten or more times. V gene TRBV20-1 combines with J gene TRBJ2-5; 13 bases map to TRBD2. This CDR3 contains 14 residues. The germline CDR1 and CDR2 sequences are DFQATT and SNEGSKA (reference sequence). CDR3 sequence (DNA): TGCAGCCCTACACGGACTAGCGGGAGTGAGACCCAGTACTTC. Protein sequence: CSPTRTSGSETQYF.